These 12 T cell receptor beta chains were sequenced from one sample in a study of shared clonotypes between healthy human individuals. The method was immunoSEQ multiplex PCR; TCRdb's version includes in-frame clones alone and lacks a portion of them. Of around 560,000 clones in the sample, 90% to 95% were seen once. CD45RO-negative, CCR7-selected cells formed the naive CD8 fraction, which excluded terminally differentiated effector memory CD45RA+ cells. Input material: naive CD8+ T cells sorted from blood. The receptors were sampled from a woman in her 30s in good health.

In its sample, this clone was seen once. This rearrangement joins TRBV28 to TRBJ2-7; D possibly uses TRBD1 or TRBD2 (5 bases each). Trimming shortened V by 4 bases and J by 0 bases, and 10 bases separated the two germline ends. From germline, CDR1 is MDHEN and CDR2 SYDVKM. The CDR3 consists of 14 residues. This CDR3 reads CASSWDGSSYEQYF. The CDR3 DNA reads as TGTGCCAGCAGTTGGGACGGAAGCTCCTACGAGCAGTACTTC.

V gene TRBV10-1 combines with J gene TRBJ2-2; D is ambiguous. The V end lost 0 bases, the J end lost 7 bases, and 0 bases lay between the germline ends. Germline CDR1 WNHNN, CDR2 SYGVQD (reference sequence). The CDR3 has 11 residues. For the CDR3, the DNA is TGCGCCAGCAGTGAGTCCGGGGAGCTGTTTTTT. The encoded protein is CASSESGELFF.

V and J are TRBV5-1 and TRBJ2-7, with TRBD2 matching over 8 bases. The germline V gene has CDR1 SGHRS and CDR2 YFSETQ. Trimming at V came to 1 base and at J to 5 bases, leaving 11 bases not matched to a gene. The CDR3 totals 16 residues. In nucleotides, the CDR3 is TGCGCCAGCAGCTTGACATGGGTAGCGGGGATAAACGAGCAGTACTTC. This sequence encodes CASSLTWVAGINEQYF.

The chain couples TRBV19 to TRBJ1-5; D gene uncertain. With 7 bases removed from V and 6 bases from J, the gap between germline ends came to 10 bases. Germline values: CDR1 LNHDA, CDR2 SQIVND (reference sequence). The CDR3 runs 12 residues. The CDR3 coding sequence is TGTGCCAGTACGCGTCTGGGTCAGCCCCAGCATTTT. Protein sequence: CASTRLGQPQHF.

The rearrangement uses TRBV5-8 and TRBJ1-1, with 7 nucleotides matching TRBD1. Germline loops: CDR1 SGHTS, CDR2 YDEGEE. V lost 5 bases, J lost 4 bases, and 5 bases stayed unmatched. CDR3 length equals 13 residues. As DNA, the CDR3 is TGTGCCAGCAGTCCAGGGGGAGTCACTGAAGCTTTCTTT. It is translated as CASSPGGVTEAFF.

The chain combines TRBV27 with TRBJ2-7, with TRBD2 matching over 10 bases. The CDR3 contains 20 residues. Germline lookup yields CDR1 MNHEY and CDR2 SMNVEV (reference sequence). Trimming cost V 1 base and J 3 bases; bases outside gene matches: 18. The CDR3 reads CASSLYPPIVTSGINYEQYF. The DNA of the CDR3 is TGTGCCAGCAGTTTATACCCCCCAATCGTAACTAGCGGGATTAACTACGAGCAGTACTTC.

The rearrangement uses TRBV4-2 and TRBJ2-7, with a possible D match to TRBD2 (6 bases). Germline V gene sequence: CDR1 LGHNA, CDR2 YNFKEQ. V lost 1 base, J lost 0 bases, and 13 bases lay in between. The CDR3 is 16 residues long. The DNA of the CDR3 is TGTGCCAGCAGCCAAGTTCTAGACGGGGGCTCCTACGAGCAGTACTTC. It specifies CASSQVLDGGSYEQYF.

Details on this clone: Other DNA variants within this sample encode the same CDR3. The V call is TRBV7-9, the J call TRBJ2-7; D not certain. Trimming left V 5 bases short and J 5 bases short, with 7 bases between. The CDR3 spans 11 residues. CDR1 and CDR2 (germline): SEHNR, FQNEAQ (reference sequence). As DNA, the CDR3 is TGTGCCAGCAGCCCGCTCCACGAGCAGTACTTC. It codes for CASSPLHEQYF.

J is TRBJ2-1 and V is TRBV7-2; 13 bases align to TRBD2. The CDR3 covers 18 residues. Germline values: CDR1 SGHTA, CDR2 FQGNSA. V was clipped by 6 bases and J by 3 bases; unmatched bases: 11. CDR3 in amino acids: CASRPTSGRDRLYNEQFF. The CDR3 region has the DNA TGTGCCAGCAGGCCAACTAGCGGGAGGGATCGCCTCTACAATGAGCAGTTCTTC. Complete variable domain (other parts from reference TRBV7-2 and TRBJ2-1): GAGVSQSPSNKVTEKGKDVELRCDPISGHTALYWYRQSLGQGLEFLIYFQGNSAPDKSGLPSDRFSAERTGGSVSTLTIQRTQQEDSAVYLCASRPTSGRDRLYNEQFFGPGTRLTVL.

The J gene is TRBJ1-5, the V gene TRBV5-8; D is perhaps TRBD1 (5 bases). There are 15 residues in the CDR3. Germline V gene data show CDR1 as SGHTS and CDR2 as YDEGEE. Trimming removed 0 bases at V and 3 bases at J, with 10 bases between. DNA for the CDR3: TGTGCCAGCAGCTTGGGGGGGTTTAACAATCAGCCCCAGCATTTT. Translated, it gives CASSLGGFNNQPQHF.

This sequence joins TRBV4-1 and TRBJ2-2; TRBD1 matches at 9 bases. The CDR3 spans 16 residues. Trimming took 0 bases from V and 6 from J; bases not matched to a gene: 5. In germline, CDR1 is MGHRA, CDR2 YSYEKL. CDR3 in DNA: TGCGCCAGCAGCCAAGATTGGACAGGGGAGGCCGGGGAGCTGTTTTTT. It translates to CASSQDWTGEAGELFF.

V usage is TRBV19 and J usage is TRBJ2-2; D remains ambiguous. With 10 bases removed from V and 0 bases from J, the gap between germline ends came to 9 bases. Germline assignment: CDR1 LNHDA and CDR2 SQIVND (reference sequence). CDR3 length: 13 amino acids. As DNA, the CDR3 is TGTGCCACCGAGAAGACGAACACCGGGGAGCTGTTTTTT. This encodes CATEKTNTGELFF.